This T cell receptor beta chain stems from a study of blood T cell repertoires in COVID-19. For the study at large: The United States, Italy and Spain were the sources of the acute and convalescent COVID-19 samples. The cDNA or gDNA used as material had been derived from T cells, B-cell-depleted T cells, or PBMCs.

Per germline, CDR1 SNHLY and CDR2 FYNNEI. The CDR3 loop spans 15 amino acids. With V trimmed by 4 bases and J by 6 bases, 3 bases remained unmatched. In the original analysis: Nucleated cell counts were estimated from reference gene primer amplification. TCRdb's table, derived via immunoSEQ multiplex PCR, lists solely in-frame clones and lacks some. The V and J calls and clone size are taken from that table; D and trimming were inferred from the DNA. In the table there are approximately 150,000 clones, 85% to 90% of which are singletons. This clonotype originated in a woman aged 55-69 years with active COVID-19. The sequenced material came from peripheral blood. J is TRBJ2-1 and V is TRBV2; 13 bases match TRBD2. CDR3 loop: CASSVRTSGSNEQFF. In nucleotides, the CDR3 is TGTGCCAGCAGTGTCAGGACTAGCGGGAGCAATGAGCAGTTCTTC. The full variable domain, rest sourced from reference TRBV2 and TRBJ2-1, is EPEVTQTPSHQVTQMGQEVILRCVPISNHLYFYWYRQILGQKVEFLVSFYNNEISEKSEIFDDQFSVERPDGSNFTLKIRSTKLEDSAMYFCASSVRTSGSNEQFFGPGTRLTVL.